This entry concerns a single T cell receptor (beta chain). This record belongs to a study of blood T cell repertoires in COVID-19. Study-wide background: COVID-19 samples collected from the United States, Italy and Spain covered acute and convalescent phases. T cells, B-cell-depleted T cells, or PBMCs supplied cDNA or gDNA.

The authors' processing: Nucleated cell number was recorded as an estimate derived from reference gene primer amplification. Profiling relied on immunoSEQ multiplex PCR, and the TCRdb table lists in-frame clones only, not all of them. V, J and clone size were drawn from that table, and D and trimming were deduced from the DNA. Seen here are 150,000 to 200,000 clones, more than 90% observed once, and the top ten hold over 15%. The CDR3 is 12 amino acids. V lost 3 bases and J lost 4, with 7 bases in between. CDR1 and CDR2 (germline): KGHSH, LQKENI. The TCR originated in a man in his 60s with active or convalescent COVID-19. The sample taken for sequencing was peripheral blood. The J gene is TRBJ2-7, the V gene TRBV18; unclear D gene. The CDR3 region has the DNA TGTGCCAGCTCACCTGAGAAATACGAGCAGTACTTC. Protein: CASSPEKYEQYF.